The clone carrying this T cell receptor (beta chain) was seen repeatedly, ten times or more. For repertoire sequencing, the TCR beta CDR3 regions were amplified from RNA transcripts. HTBI primers served in a first-round RT-PCR, which a second-round multiplex PCR followed. TCRdb re-called the multiplex PCR reads with MiXCR, one entry per CDR3 protein. The table records 350,000 to 450,000 distinct CDR3 sequences, roughly 18% of them present only once. This specimen comes from a study of Graves' ophthalmopathy and Graves' hyperthyroidism. Trimming shortened V by 6 bases and J by 0 bases, and 18 bases separated the two germline ends. CDR3 length: 16 residues.

This TCR was sampled from a woman younger than 30 with Graves' ophthalmopathy. The sample was peripheral blood. The V and J genes are TRBV12-3 or TRBV12-4 and TRBJ2-7, with D possibly being TRBD2 (7 bases). The CDR3 loop reads CASSPIGGGNSYEQYF. In nucleotides, the CDR3 is TGTGCCAGCAGCCCCATAGGGGGGGGCAACTCCTACGAGCAGTACTTC.